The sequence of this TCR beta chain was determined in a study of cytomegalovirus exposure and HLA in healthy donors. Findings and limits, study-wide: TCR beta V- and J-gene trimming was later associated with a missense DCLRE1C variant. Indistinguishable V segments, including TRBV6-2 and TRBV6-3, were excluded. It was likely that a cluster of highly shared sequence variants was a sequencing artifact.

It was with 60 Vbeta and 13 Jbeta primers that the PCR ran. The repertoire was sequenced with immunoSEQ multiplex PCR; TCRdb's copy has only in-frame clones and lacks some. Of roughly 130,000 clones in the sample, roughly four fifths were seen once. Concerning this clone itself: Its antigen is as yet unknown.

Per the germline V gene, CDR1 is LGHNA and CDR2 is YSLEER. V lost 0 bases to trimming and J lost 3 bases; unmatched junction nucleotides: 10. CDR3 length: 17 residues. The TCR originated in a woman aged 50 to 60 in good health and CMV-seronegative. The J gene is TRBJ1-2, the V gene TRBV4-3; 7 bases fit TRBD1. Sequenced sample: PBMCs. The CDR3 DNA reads TGCGCCAGCAGCCAAGATTCAAGGGGGCCTGTTCACTATGGCTACACCTTC. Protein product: CASSQDSRGPVHYGYTF.